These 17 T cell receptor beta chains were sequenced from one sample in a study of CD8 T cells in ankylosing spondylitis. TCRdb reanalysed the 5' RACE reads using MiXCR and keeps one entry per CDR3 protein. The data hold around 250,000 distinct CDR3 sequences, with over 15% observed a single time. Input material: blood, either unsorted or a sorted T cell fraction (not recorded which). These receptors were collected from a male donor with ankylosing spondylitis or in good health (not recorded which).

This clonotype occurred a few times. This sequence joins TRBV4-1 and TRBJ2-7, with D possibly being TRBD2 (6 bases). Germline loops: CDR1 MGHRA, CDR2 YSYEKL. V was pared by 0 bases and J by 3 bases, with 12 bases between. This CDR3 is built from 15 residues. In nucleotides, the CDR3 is TGCGCCAGCAGCCAAGATGGGGAGGCAGTCTACGAGCAGTACTTC. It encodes CASSQDGEAVYEQYF.

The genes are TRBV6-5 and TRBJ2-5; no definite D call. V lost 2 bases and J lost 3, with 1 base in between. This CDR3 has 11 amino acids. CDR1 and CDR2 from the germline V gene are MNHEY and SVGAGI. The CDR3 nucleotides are TGTGCCAGCAGTTACAAAGAGACCCAGTACTTC. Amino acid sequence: CASSYKETQYF.

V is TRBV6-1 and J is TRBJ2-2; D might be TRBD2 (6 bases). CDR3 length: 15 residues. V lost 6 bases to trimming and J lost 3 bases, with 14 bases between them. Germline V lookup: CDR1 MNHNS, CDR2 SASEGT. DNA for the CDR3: TGTGCCAGCAGGGGGTTGGAGGGGTACACCGGGGAGCTGTTTTTT. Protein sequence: CASRGLEGYTGELFF.

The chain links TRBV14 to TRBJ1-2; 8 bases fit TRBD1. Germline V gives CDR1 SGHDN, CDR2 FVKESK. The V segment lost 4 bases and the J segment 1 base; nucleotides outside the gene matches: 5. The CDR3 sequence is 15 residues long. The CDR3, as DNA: TGTGCCAGCAGCCTAGGACAGGGATATAACTATGGCTACACCTTC. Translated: CASSLGQGYNYGYTF.

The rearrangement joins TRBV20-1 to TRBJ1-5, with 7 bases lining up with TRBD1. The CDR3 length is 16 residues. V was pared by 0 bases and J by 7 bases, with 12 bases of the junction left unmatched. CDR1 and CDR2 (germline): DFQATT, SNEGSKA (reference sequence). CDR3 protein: CSARDGERQGWQPQHF. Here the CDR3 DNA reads TGCAGTGCTAGAGATGGTGAGCGACAGGGTTGGCAGCCCCAGCATTTT.

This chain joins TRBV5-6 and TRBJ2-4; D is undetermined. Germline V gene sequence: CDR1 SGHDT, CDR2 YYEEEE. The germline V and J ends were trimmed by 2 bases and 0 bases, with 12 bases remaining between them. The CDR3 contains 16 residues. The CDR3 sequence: CASSFGRNLAKNIQYF. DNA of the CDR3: TGTGCCAGCAGCTTCGGACGGAATCTAGCCAAAAACATTCAGTACTTC. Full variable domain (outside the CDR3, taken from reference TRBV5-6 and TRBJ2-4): DAGVTQSPTHLIKTRGQQVTLRCSPKSGHDTVSWYQQALGQGPQFIFQYYEEEERQRGNFPDRFSGHQFPNYSSELNVNALLLGDSALYLCASSFGRNLAKNIQYFGAGTRLSVL.

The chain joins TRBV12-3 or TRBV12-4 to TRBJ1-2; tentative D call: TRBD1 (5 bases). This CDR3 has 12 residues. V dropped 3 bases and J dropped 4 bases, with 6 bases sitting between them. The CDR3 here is CASSFGGYGYTF. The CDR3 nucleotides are TGTGCCAGCAGTTTTGGGGGCTATGGCTACACCTTC.

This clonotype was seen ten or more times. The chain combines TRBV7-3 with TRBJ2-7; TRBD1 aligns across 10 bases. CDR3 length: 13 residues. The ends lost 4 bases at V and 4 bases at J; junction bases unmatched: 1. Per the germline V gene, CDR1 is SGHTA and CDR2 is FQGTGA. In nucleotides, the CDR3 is TGTGCCAGCAGCTGGGACAGGGGATACGAGCAGTACTTC. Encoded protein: CASSWDRGYEQYF.

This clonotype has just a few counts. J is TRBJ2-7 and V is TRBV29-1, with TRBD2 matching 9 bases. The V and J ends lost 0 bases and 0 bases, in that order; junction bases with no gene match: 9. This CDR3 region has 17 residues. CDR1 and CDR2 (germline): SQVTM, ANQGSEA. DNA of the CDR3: TGCAGCGTTGAAGATGGGACCTTAGCGGGAGCCTCCTACGAGCAGTACTTC. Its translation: CSVEDGTLAGASYEQYF.

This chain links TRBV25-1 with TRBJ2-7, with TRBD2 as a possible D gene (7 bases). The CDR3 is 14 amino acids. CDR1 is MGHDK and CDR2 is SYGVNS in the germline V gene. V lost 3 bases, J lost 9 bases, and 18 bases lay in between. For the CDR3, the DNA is TGTGCCAGCAGTGAGGGAGGGGGAAGGGTATGGCAGTACTTC. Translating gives CASSEGGGRVWQYF.

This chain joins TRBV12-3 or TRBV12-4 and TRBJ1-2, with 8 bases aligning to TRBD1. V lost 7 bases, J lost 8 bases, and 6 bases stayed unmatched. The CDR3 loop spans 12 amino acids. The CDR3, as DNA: TGTGCCAGCACAACAGGGGGAAGAGGCTACACCTTC. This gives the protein CASTTGGRGYTF.

CDR3 protein: CSATTETYEQYF. The CDR3 DNA is TGCAGCGCAACGACAGAGACGTACGAGCAGTACTTC. The V gene is TRBV29-1, the J gene TRBJ2-7; D is possibly TRBD1 (5 bases). Germline CDR1 reads SQVTM; CDR2 reads ANQGSEA. This CDR3 has 12 residues. Trimming took off 7 bases at V and 4 bases at J, with 14 bases between the two ends.

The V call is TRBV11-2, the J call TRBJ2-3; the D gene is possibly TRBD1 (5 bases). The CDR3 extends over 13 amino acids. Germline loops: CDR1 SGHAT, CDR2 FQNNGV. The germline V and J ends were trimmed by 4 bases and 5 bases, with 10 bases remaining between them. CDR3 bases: TGTGCCAGCAGCTACCTCAGGGAAGATACGCAGTATTTT. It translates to CASSYLREDTQYF.

The CDR3 sequence: CASSLDGAGLGETQYF. CDR3 sequence (DNA): TGCGCCAGCAGCTTGGATGGAGCAGGGTTGGGAGAGACCCAGTACTTC. The chain employs TRBV5-1 and TRBJ2-5; TRBD1 might be the D (5 bases). The length of the CDR3 is 16 residues. Trimming pared 0 bases from V and 4 bases from J, leaving 16 bases between. Looked up from germline, CDR1 is SGHRS and CDR2 is YFSETQ.

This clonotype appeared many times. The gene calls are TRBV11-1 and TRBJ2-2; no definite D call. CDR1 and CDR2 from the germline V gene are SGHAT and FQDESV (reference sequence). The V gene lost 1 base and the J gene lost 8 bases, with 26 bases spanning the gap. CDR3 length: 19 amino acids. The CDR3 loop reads CASSLVFNTVPHLRGELFF. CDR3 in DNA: TGTGCCAGCAGCTTAGTCTTTAATACCGTGCCCCACTTGAGGGGGGAGCTGTTTTTT. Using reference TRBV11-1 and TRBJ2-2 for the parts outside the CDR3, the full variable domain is EAEVAQSPRYKITEKSQAVAFWCDPISGHATLYWYRQILGQGPELLVQFQDESVVDDSQLPKDRFSAERLKGVDSTLKIQPAELGDSAMYLCASSLVFNTVPHLRGELFFGEGSRLTVL.

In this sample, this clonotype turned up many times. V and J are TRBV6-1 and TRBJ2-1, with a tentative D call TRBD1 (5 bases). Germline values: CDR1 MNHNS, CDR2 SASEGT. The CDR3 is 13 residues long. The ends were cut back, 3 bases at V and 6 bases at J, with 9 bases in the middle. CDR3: CASSEGRVNEQFF. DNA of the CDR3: TGTGCCAGCAGTGAGGGCAGGGTCAATGAGCAGTTCTTC.

The CDR3: CATYRDRAGETQYF. Here the CDR3 DNA reads TGTGCCACATACCGGGACAGGGCTGGAGAGACCCAGTACTTC. The chain employs TRBV6-2 or TRBV6-3 and TRBJ2-5; 9 bases match TRBD1. CDR3 length: 14 residues. The V and J ends lost 10 bases and 4 bases, in that order; junction bases with no gene match: 10. From germline, CDR1 is MNHEY and CDR2 SVGEGT.